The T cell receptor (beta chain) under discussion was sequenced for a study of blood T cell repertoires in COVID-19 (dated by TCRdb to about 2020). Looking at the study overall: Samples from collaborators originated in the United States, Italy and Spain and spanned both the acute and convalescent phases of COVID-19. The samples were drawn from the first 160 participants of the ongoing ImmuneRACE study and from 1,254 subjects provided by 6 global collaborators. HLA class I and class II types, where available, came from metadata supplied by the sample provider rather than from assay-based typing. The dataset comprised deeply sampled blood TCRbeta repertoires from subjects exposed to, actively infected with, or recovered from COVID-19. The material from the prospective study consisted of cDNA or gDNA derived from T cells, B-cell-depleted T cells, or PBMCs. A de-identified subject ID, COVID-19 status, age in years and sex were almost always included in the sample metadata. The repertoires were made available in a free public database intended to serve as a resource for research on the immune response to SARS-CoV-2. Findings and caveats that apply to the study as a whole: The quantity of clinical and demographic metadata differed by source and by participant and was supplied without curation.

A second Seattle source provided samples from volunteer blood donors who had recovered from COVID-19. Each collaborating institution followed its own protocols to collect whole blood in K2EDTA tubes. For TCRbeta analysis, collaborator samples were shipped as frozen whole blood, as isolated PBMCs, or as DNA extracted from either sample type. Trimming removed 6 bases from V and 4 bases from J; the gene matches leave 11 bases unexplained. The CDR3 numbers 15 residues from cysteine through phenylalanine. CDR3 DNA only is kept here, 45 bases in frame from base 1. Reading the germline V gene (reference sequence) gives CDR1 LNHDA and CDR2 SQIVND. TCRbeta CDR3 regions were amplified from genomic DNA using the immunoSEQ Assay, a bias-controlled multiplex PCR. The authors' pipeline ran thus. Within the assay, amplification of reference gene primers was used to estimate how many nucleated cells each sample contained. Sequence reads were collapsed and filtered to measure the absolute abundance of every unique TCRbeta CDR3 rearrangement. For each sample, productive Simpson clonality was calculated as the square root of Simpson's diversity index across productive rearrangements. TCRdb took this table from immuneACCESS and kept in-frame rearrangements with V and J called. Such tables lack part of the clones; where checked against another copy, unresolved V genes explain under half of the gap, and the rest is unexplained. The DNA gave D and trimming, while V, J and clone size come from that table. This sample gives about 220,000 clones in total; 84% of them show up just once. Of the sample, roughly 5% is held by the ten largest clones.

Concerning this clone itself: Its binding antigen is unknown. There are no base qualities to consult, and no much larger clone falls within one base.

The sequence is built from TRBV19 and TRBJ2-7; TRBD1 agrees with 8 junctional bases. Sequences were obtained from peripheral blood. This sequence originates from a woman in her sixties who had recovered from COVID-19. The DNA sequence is TGTGCCAGTAGCCCCGCCGCAGGGGGCTTTTACGAGCAGTACTTC. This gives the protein CASSPAAGGFYEQYF.